Described below is a single T cell receptor (beta chain) sequence and its context. This entry is derived from a study of Graves' ophthalmopathy and Graves' hyperthyroidism. CDR1 SGHRS and CDR2 YFSETQ come from the germline V gene. The CDR3 extends over 16 amino acids. The V and J ends lost 4 bases and 3 bases, in that order; junction bases with no gene match: 9. Using RNA transcripts, the TCR beta CDR3 regions were amplified. HTBI-primed first-round RT-PCR preceded second-round multiplex PCR. MiXCR was run by TCRdb on the multiplex PCR reads, yielding one entry per CDR3 protein. The sample gives about 600,000 distinct CDR3 sequences, about 35% of which show up once; 4% to 5% is in the top ten.

Sequencing was done on a sample of peripheral blood or thyroid tissue (not recorded which). This rearrangement joins TRBV5-1 to TRBJ2-2, with 7 bases fitting TRBD1. This sequence was found in an adult man with Graves' hyperthyroidism. The chain's CDR3 is CASSTAGGRDTGELFF. CDR3 nucleotide sequence: TGCGCCAGCAGCACCGCAGGGGGAAGGGACACCGGGGAGCTGTTTTTT.